The 27 T cell receptor beta chains listed next were all sequenced from one sample in a study of graft-versus-host responses after intestinal transplantation. Only in-frame clones appear in the TCRdb table, and some are missing; sequencing was by immunoSEQ multiplex PCR. This sample has around 96,000 clones, with roughly nine tenths found just once. These receptors are not linked to any known antigen. Sequenced material: unstimulated CD4+ T cells sorted from spleen or lymph node cells, taken before intestinal transplant. These receptor sequences come from a human donor who received an intestinal transplant.

On this clone: The junction departs from germline at one end; a sequencing error may be responsible. This chain links TRBV28 with TRBJ2-7, with 10 nucleotides matching TRBD1. The CDR3 runs to 12 residues. Per germline, CDR1 MDHEN and CDR2 SYDVKM. CDR3 protein: CASSLDRGLVHF. CDR3 nucleotides: TGTGCCAGCAGTTTAGACAGGGGGCTGGTACACTTC. Complete variable domain (other parts from reference TRBV28 and TRBJ2-7): DVKVTQSSRYLVKRTGEKVFLECVQDMDHENMFWYRQDPGLGLRLIYFSYDVKMKEKGDIPEGYSVSREKKERFSLILESASTNQTSMYLCASSLDRGLVHFGPGTRLTVT.

V is TRBV6-5 and J is TRBJ1-2; 7 bases are shared with TRBD1. From germline, CDR1 is MNHEY and CDR2 SVGAGI. This CDR3 has 13 residues. V lost 5 bases to trimming and J lost 4 bases; unmatched junction nucleotides: 4. As DNA, the CDR3 is TGTGCCAGCAGTGAGACAGGGTTCTATGGCTACACCTTC. As protein: CASSETGFYGYTF.

The chain links TRBV5-4 to TRBJ2-7; 14 bases line up with TRBD2. After removal of 4 bases from V and 6 bases from J, the junction contained 3 bases not matched to a gene. The CDR3 sequence is 14 residues long. Germline loops: CDR1 SGHNT, CDR2 YYREEE (reference sequence). DNA for the CDR3: TGTGCCAGCAGCCTGGGACTAGCGGGAGTCGAGCAGTACTTC. The encoded protein is CASSLGLAGVEQYF. Full variable domain (missing parts from reference TRBV5-4 and TRBJ2-7): ETGVTQSPTHLIKTRGQQVTLRCSSQSGHNTVSWYQQALGQGPQFIFQYYREEENGRGNFPPRFSGLQFPNYSSELNVNALELDDSALYLCASSLGLAGVEQYFGPGTRLTVT.

The rearrangement links TRBV23-1 to TRBJ2-7, with D maybe TRBD2 (6 bases). TRBV23-1 is annotated as an ORF whose role is uncertain. This CDR3 has 11 amino acids. Trimming stripped 9 bases from V and 6 bases from J, with 12 bases between. CDR3 bases: TGCGCCAGTTTAAAAGCGGGCGAGCAGTACTTC. This gives the protein CASLKAGEQYF.

The CDR3 DNA is TGTGCCTGGAGTATACAGGGGTTTCAGCCCCAGCATTTT. Translating it yields CAWSIQGFQPQHF. This sequence joins TRBV30 and TRBJ1-5; TRBD1 matches 7 bases. The CDR3 consists of 13 residues. Germline CDR1 is GTSNPN and CDR2 is SVGIG (reference sequence). Trimming cost V 2 bases and J 6 bases; bases outside gene matches: 4.

This chain uses TRBV6-5 with TRBJ2-3; the match to TRBD2 covers 7 bases. V was pared by 2 bases and J by 6 bases, with 8 bases of the junction left unmatched. This CDR3 region has 15 residues. The germline gives CDR1 MNHEY, CDR2 SVGAGI. DNA of the CDR3: TGTGCCAGCAGTTACGGGACCGGGGGGAGGGATACGCAGTATTTT. Residues: CASSYGTGGRDTQYF.

The V call is TRBV7-2, the J call TRBJ2-5; 12 bases are shared with TRBD2. Unmatched junction bases numbered 7, after V lost 5 bases and J lost 0 bases. The CDR3 sequence is 17 residues long. The germline gives CDR1 SGHTA, CDR2 FQGNSA. The CDR3 here is CASSPQGTSGYQETQYF. DNA of the CDR3: TGTGCCAGCAGCCCCCAAGGGACTAGCGGGTACCAAGAGACCCAGTACTTC.

The rearrangement links TRBV4-1 to TRBJ2-3; 11 bases are a match to TRBD1. The CDR3 contains 18 residues. Germline lookup yields CDR1 MGHRA and CDR2 YSYEKL. The J segment lost 3 bases and the V segment lost 2 bases, leaving 10 bases of the junction unmatched. The CDR3 is CASSQSGTGGEGTDTQYF. The CDR3 nucleotides read TGCGCCAGCAGCCAATCCGGGACAGGGGGTGAGGGGACAGATACGCAGTATTTT.

The chain employs TRBV7-2 and TRBJ1-1; 7 bases line up with TRBD1. This CDR3 has 16 amino acids. CDR1 is SGHTA, CDR2 FQGNSA, per germline. J was trimmed by 1 base and V by 3 bases; bases with no gene match: 8. The CDR3 DNA is TGTGCCAGCAGCTTGTGGACAGGTGGGCAGAACACTGAAGCTTTCTTT. Translating gives CASSLWTGGQNTEAFF.

The chain recombines TRBV30 with TRBJ1-2; a weak D match, TRBD1 (5 bases). Trimming removed 4 bases from V and 2 bases from J, with 14 bases in between. Germline CDR1 GTSNPN, CDR2 SVGIG (reference sequence). The CDR3 sequence is 14 residues long. The CDR3 nucleotides are TGTGCCTGGACAAGTAGAAGACAGAACTATGGCTACACCTTC. Its protein product is CAWTSRRQNYGYTF.

The rearrangement joins TRBV28 to TRBJ2-2; 8 nucleotides align to TRBD2. CDR3 length: 14 residues. From germline, CDR1 is MDHEN and CDR2 SYDVKM. After removal of 5 bases from V and 7 bases from J, the junction contained 6 bases not matched to a gene. This CDR3 is CASSPGLEYGELFF. The CDR3 nucleotides read TGTGCCAGCAGTCCGGGACTAGAGTACGGGGAGCTGTTTTTT.

In the case of this clone: An end of the junction does not agree with germline; a read error may underlie this. The chain recombines TRBV10-2 with TRBJ1-6; D call uncertain. CDR3 length: 13 residues. Germline CDR1 WSHSY, CDR2 SAAADI. CDR3 in amino acids: CASCSSYNSPPHF. The CDR3 DNA reads TGCGCCAGCTGTAGCTCCTATAATTCACCCCCCCACTTT.

This chain uses TRBV6-1 with TRBJ1-1; 7 positions agree with TRBD1. This CDR3 is 16 amino acids long. The J segment lost 4 bases and the V segment lost 0 bases, leaving 8 bases of the junction unmatched. Germline V gene data show CDR1 as MNHNS and CDR2 as SASEGT. In nucleotides, the CDR3 is TGTGCCAGCAGTGAAGCTCGCGACAGGGCGGGCACTGAAGCTTTCTTT. It specifies CASSEARDRAGTEAFF.

This chain joins TRBV7-2 and TRBJ1-2; maybe TRBD1 (6 bases). There are 15 residues in the CDR3. The germline V gene encodes CDR1 SGHTA and CDR2 FQGNSA. Between the trimmed V and J ends, which lost 5 bases and 0 bases, there was a span of 13 bases. CDR3 bases: TGTGCCAGCAGCCGTCGGACAGCCGCTAACTATGGCTACACCTTC. This codes for CASSRRTAANYGYTF.

This clone was observed a handful of times. This rearrangement joins TRBV27 to TRBJ1-6; TRBD1 matches at 10 bases. The CDR3 spans 15 residues. J was trimmed by 9 bases and V by 5 bases; bases with no gene match: 7. Looked up from germline, CDR1 is MNHEY and CDR2 is SMNVEV (reference sequence). The CDR3 nucleotides read TGTGCCAGCAGTCCGTCGACAGGGGGCCCTTCACCCCTCCACTTT. It codes for CASSPSTGGPSPLHF.

The chain combines TRBV11-3 with TRBJ1-1, with D hard to call. The CDR3 covers 12 residues. The germline V and J ends were trimmed by 5 bases and 7 bases, with 11 bases remaining between them. Germline values: CDR1 SGHNT, CDR2 YENEEA. The CDR3 spells CASSITPYEAFF. Written as DNA, the CDR3 is TGTGCCAGCAGCATTACACCTTATGAAGCTTTCTTT. The variable domain in full, with the rest retrieved from reference TRBV11-3 and TRBJ1-1, is EAGVVQSPRYKIIEKKQPVAFWCNPISGHNTLYWYLQNLGQGPELLIRYENEEAVDDSQLPKDRFSAERLKGVDSTLKIQPAELGDSAVYLCASSITPYEAFFGQGTRLTVV.

V is TRBV7-6 and J is TRBJ2-7; 10 nucleotides agree with TRBD2. V shed 1 base, J shed 4 bases, and the junction held 4 bases outside the gene matches. The germline CDR1 and CDR2 sequences are SGHVS and FNYEAQ. There are 15 residues in the CDR3. The CDR3 protein is CASSLGASGSYEQYF. The CDR3 DNA reads TGTGCCAGCAGCTTAGGGGCTAGCGGGAGTTACGAGCAGTACTTC.

The J gene is TRBJ2-3, the V gene TRBV5-1; a possible D gene is TRBD1 (5 bases). Germline V CDR1 and CDR2: SGHRS, YFSETQ. This CDR3 comprises 18 residues. The ends were cut back, 2 bases at V and 2 bases at J, with 21 bases in the middle. CDR3 DNA sequence: TGCGCCAGCAGCTTCCATTTGGGGCTAGATTCATCCACAGATACGCAGTATTTT. Residues: CASSFHLGLDSSTDTQYF.

V is TRBV7-9 and J is TRBJ1-2, with 10 bases lining up with TRBD1. CDR1 and CDR2 from the germline V gene are SEHNR and FQNEAQ (reference sequence). There are 16 residues in the CDR3. V lost 4 bases and J lost 4; bases outside the gene matches: 9. The CDR3 bases are TGTGCCAGCAGCTCCCCTGGGGGACAGGGGCCCTATGGCTACACCTTC. This gives the protein CASSSPGGQGPYGYTF.

The CDR3 is CASSFNNAEADIQYF. The CDR3 region has the DNA TGTGCCAGCAGTTTTAACAACGCCGAGGCGGACATTCAGTACTTC. The rearrangement joins TRBV6-1 to TRBJ2-4; D unresolved. Trimming stripped 5 bases from V and 8 bases from J, with 19 bases between. Per the germline V gene, CDR1 is MNHNS and CDR2 is SASEGT. The CDR3 covers 15 residues.

In its sample, this clone was seen once. The CDR3 reads CASTPSTSRTGENIQYF. In DNA, the CDR3 is TGTGCCAGCACCCCATCCACCTCCCGGACAGGGGAAAACATTCAGTACTTC. The chain uses TRBV9 and TRBJ2-4; 9 bases match TRBD1. V dropped 6 bases and J dropped 5; count of bases not matched to a gene: 15. Germline V CDR1 and CDR2: SGDLS, YYNGEE. The CDR3 length is 17 residues.

The chain is built from TRBV6-6 and TRBJ1-2; a possible D gene is TRBD1 (5 bases). The germline V gene encodes CDR1 MNHNY and CDR2 SVGAGI (reference sequence). This CDR3 region has 15 residues. The V end was cut by 7 bases, the J end by 2 bases, with 17 bases between. The CDR3 nucleotides are TGTGCCAGCATTCCGGGGGATCGTGCGAACTATGGCTACACCTTC. Its protein product is CASIPGDRANYGYTF.

This clone was detected once. J is TRBJ2-3 and V is TRBV4-2, with D maybe TRBD2 (6 bases). The CDR3 contains 16 residues. V was cut by 1 base and J by 1 base, with 12 bases left in between. Germline V gene data show CDR1 as LGHNA and CDR2 as YNFKEQ. The chain's CDR3 is CASSQGGGMGTDTQYF. The CDR3 coding sequence is TGTGCCAGCAGCCAAGGCGGCGGGATGGGCACAGATACGCAGTATTTT.

The chain recombines TRBV28 with TRBJ1-5; TRBD1 is a possible D gene (6 bases). The V and J ends lost 6 bases and 1 base respectively, with 13 bases between them. This CDR3 spans 15 amino acids. Germline lookup yields CDR1 MDHEN and CDR2 SYDVKM. In DNA, the CDR3 is TGTGCCAGCAGCTTACAGGGCGGAAGCAATCAGCCCCAGCATTTT. As protein: CASSLQGGSNQPQHF. Full variable domain (remainder filled in from reference TRBV28 and TRBJ1-5): DVKVTQSSRYLVKRTGEKVFLECVQDMDHENMFWYRQDPGLGLRLIYFSYDVKMKEKGDIPEGYSVSREKKERFSLILESASTNQTSMYLCASSLQGGSNQPQHFGDGTRLSIL.

The chain links TRBV5-1 to TRBJ2-3, with D perhaps TRBD2 (5 bases). Germline assignment: CDR1 SGHRS and CDR2 YFSETQ. The germline V and J ends were trimmed by 3 bases and 0 bases, with 8 bases remaining between them. This CDR3 is built from 14 residues. The CDR3 DNA follows: TGCGCCAGCAGCTCGGGAAAAAGCACAGATACGCAGTATTTT. It codes for CASSSGKSTDTQYF.

V is TRBV2 and J is TRBJ2-1; weak D call: TRBD2 (5 bases). Germline V gene sequence: CDR1 SNHLY, CDR2 FYNNEI. V dropped 8 bases and J dropped 0 bases, with 17 bases sitting between them. The CDR3 covers 16 residues. The DNA for the CDR3 is TGTGCCAGCGGGCCTAGCTTTCTGAGCTCCTACAATGAGCAGTTCTTC. It is translated as CASGPSFLSSYNEQFF.

This CDR3 is CASSVRDSKNIQYF. In nucleotides, the CDR3 is TGTGCCAGCAGCGTCAGGGACAGCAAAAACATTCAGTACTTC. The chain is built from TRBV9 and TRBJ2-4; 7 positions match TRBD1. The trim removed 2 bases at V and 3 bases at J, leaving 2 bases unmatched. Germline lookup yields CDR1 SGDLS and CDR2 YYNGEE. The CDR3 loop spans 14 amino acids.